The entry below gives a single T cell receptor beta chain sequence along with its context. Its antigen is unidentified. The sample is drawn from a study of CD8+CD57+ T cells in acquired aplastic anemia. Overall study context: The DNA of sorted CD4+ and CD8+ cells averaged around 3.2 ug. Study-wide results and limits: CD8+ Simpson's diversity did not differ significantly between patients and controls.

Genomic DNA, the template, was used for profiling of the TCR beta VDJ and CDR3. TCRdb analysed the reads with MiXCR anew, one entry per CDR3 protein. The repertoire includes around 400,000 distinct CDR3 sequences, around 72% of them detected once, and approximately 3.8% sits in the top ten. This TCR was sampled from a human donor in good health, serving as a control. The specimen sequenced was sorted CD4+, CD8+, or CD8+CD57+ T cells (not recorded which) from PBMCs.

The CDR3 sequence is CASSLAGQGGETQYF. DNA for the CDR3: TGTGCCAGCAGCTTAGCGGGACAGGGTGGGGAGACCCAGTACTTC. The chain uses TRBV7-2 and TRBJ2-5; 9 bases match TRBD1. V dropped 0 bases and J dropped 5; count of bases not matched to a gene: 4. The CDR3 spans 15 residues. Germline lookup yields CDR1 SGHTA and CDR2 FQGNSA.